Sequencing of this T cell receptor (beta chain) was carried out in a study of T cell responses to AZD1222 COVID-19 vaccine. Concerning this clone itself: As yet, its antigen is unknown.

Study results and limitations: The study reported that nearly half of spike-specific TCRs target unmutated variant regions. Spike-specific TCR breadth and depth both grew after two AZD1222 doses. There were mostly white British donors and more females than males, and clonal diversity was possibly underestimated. Seropositive status at baseline applied to only a handful of AZD1222 recipients.

Libraries were prepared by immunoSEQ multiplex PCR; TCRdb keeps only in-frame clonotypes and omits some of them. The sample lists roughly 99,000 clones, about 85% occurring once. CDR1 MDHEN and CDR2 SYDVKM come from the germline V gene. CDR3 length: 14 residues. V was clipped by 3 bases and J by 2 bases, with 11 bases between them. Sequences were derived from peripheral blood, sampled 28 days after the second AZD1222 dose. The V and J genes are TRBV28 and TRBJ2-7; TRBD2 is a possible D gene (5 bases). The receptor was derived from an adult who received the AZD1222 COVID-19 vaccine. The CDR3 DNA is TGTGCCAGCAGTTTTTCTGCCGGGACCTACGAGCAGTACTTC. It is translated as CASSFSAGTYEQYF.